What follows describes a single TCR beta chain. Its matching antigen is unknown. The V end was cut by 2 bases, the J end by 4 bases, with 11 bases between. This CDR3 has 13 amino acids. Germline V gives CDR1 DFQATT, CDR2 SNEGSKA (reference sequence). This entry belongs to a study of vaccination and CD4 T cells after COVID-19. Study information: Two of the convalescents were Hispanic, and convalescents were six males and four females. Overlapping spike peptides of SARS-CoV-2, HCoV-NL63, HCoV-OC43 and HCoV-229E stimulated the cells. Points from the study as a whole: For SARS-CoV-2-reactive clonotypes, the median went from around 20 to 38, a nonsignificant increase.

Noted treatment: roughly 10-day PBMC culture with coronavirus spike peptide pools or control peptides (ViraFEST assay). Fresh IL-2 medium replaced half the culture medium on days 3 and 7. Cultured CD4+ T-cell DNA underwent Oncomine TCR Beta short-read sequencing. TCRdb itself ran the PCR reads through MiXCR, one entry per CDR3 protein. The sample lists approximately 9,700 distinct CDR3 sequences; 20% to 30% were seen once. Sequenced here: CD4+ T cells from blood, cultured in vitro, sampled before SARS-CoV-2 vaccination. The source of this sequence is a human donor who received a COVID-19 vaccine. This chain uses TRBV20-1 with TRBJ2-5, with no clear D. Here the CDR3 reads CSARRAGRETQYF. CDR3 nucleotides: TGCAGTGCTAGAAGGGCAGGACGAGAGACCCAGTACTTC.